The clone carrying this TCR beta chain showed up many times. The antigen is undetermined. This CDR3 has 15 amino acids. The ends lost 6 bases at V and 4 bases at J; junction bases unmatched: 11. This record belongs to a study of Graves' ophthalmopathy and Graves' hyperthyroidism. The study, taken as a whole, reports: Blood also carried most expanded thyroid clonotypes exceeding 0.001 frequency. With almost 90% sensitivity and approximately 79% specificity, a 13-signature model separated ophthalmopathy from stable hyperthyroidism.

The authors amplified TCR beta CDR3 regions, and they did so from RNA transcripts for repertoire sequencing. Second-round multiplex PCR came after a first-round RT-PCR that employed HTBI primers. MiXCR, applied by TCRdb to the multiplex PCR reads, yields one record per CDR3 protein. The sample consists of about 620,000 distinct CDR3 sequences, around a fifth of them appearing once. Hyperthyroidism showing no ophthalmopathy within 18 months of follow-up was stable. The chain couples TRBV12-3 or TRBV12-4 to TRBJ1-2; 7 positions match TRBD1. The clonotype was recovered from a woman under 30 with stable Graves' hyperthyroidism. Some clones in this sample may be carry-over from other donors' samples. Sequences were obtained from peripheral blood. This CDR3 is CASSPQGIVGYGYTF. CDR3 DNA: TGTGCCAGCAGCCCACAGGGGATTGTCGGCTATGGCTACACCTTC.